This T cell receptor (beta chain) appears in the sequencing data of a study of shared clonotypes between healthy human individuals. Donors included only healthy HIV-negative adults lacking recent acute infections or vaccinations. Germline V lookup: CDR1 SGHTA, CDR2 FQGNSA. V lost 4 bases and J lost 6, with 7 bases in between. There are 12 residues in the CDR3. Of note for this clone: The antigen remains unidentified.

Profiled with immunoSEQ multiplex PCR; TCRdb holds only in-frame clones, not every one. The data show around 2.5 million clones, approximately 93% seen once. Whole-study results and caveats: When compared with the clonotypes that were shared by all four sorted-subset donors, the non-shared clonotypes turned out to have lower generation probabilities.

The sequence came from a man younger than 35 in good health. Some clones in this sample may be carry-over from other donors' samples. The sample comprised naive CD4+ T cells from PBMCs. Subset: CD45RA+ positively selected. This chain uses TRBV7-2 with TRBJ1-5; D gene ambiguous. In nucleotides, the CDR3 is TGTGCCAGCAGCTCGGCGTTTCAGCCCCAGCATTTT. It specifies CASSSAFQPQHF.